The 23 T cell receptor beta chains below were found in one sample sequenced in a study of PD-L1 blockade in urothelial cancer. Repertoires were generated with immunoSEQ multiplex PCR, while TCRdb's copy carries only in-frame clones and drops some. The sample carries approximately 71,000 clones, about 89% recorded once. This sample comprised PBMCs, obtained around atezolizumab (anti-PD-L1) treatment. The receptors here all came from a man between 60 and 75 years old with urothelial cancer.

This chain joins TRBV5-6 and TRBJ2-1, with D hard to call. Trimming pared 4 bases from V and 0 bases from J, leaving 8 bases between. Per germline, CDR1 SGHDT and CDR2 YYEEEE. The CDR3 consists of 14 residues. The CDR3 protein is CASSQFHSYNEQFF. The CDR3 DNA follows: TGTGCCAGCAGCCAGTTCCACTCCTACAATGAGCAGTTCTTC.

V and J are TRBV5-1 and TRBJ2-3, with 8 bases lining up with TRBD2. Germline V gene sequence: CDR1 SGHRS, CDR2 YFSETQ. The CDR3 length is 15 residues. The trim removed 0 bases at V and 2 bases at J, leaving 2 bases unmatched. Here the CDR3 DNA reads TGCGCCAGCAGCTTGGGGGGACTAGACACAGATACGCAGTATTTT. Translation gives CASSLGGLDTDTQYF.

The CDR3 DNA reads TGTGCCAGCAGTACATACCGGGACAGGGCTAATTCACCCCTCCACTTT. Translated: CASSTYRDRANSPLHF. The V call is TRBV27, the J call TRBJ1-6; 9 positions agree with TRBD1. Germline values: CDR1 MNHEY, CDR2 SMNVEV (reference sequence). CDR3 length: 16 amino acids. V lost 5 bases and J lost 6; bases outside the gene matches: 8.

This chain joins TRBV18 and TRBJ2-7; 13 bases are a match to TRBD2. Trimming at V came to 3 bases and at J to 6 bases, leaving 5 bases not matched to a gene. This CDR3 is 15 amino acids long. From germline, CDR1 is KGHSH and CDR2 LQKENI. The CDR3 loop is CASSPGLAGVSEQYF. For the CDR3, the DNA is TGTGCCAGCTCACCCGGACTAGCGGGAGTCTCCGAGCAGTACTTC.

The CDR3 sequence is CASTTFRGYGYTF. The CDR3, as DNA: TGTGCCAGCACTACATTCCGGGGATATGGCTACACCTTC. This chain joins TRBV2 and TRBJ1-2; D is uncertain. V lost 7 bases and J 5 bases, leaving 14 bases between the germline ends. CDR1 is SNHLY, CDR2 FYNNEI, per germline. The CDR3 covers 13 residues. Based on the CDR3 plus reference TRBV2 and TRBJ1-2, the full variable domain is EPEVTQTPSHQVTQMGQEVILRCVPISNHLYFYWYRQILGQKVEFLVSFYNNEISEKSEIFDDQFSVERPDGSNFTLKIRSTKLEDSAMYFCASTTFRGYGYTFGSGTRLTVV.

The gene calls are TRBV4-3 and TRBJ2-1; 8 nucleotides match TRBD2. The CDR3 spans 14 residues. Germline V gene data show CDR1 as LGHNA and CDR2 as YSLEER. After removal of 1 base from V and 9 bases from J, the junction contained 5 bases not matched to a gene. CDR3 in DNA: TGCGCCAGCAGCCAAGCTGGGACTAGTCGTGAGCAGTTCTTC. This sequence encodes CASSQAGTSREQFF.

The chain carries TRBV5-4 and TRBJ2-5, with D possibly TRBD2 on 5 matching bases. The CDR3 is 14 residues long. Looked up from germline, CDR1 is SGHNT and CDR2 is YYREEE (reference sequence). V lost 1 base and J 1 base, leaving 8 bases between the germline ends. CDR3 sequence (DNA): TGTGCCAGCAGCTTGTCTGCGGGCCAAGAGACCCAGTACTTC. Translation: CASSLSAGQETQYF.

A remark on this clone: At one end the junction does not follow the germline gene, possibly because of a read error. The V gene is TRBV2, the J gene TRBJ2-1; 11 positions agree with TRBD2. Germline loops: CDR1 SNHLY, CDR2 FYNNEI. The CDR3 contains 16 residues. In DNA form, the CDR3 reads TGTGCCAGCAGTGAAGGTCTAGCGGGGGGTTATTCTGAGCGGCTCTTC. It translates to CASSEGLAGGYSERLF.

This clone was detected a few times. The chain links TRBV2 to TRBJ1-3; D gene ambiguous. CDR1 and CDR2 from the germline V gene are SNHLY and FYNNEI. V lost 8 bases and J 0 bases, leaving 11 bases between the germline ends. The CDR3 sequence is 14 residues long. CDR3 sequence: CASLPLSSGNTIYF. CDR3 DNA: TGTGCCAGCCTACCCTTGAGCTCTGGAAACACCATATATTTT.

The chain employs TRBV2 and TRBJ2-3; possible D gene TRBD2, 6 bases. CDR1 is SNHLY and CDR2 is FYNNEI in the germline V gene. This CDR3 is 12 amino acids long. Trimming removed 10 bases from V and 5 bases from J, with 13 bases in between. Here the CDR3 DNA reads TGTGCCACCGGGACGGAGGGAGATACGCAGTATTTT. Translating it yields CATGTEGDTQYF.

The V call is TRBV6-1, the J call TRBJ1-6; D call uncertain. CDR3 length equals 16 residues. Germline V CDR1 and CDR2: MNHNS, SASEGT. Trimming took off 4 bases at V and 6 bases at J, with 16 bases between the two ends. CDR3 region: CASSVTLFPANSPLHF. The CDR3 nucleotides are TGTGCCAGCAGTGTCACCCTATTCCCCGCTAATTCACCCCTCCACTTT.

The chain couples TRBV10-2 to TRBJ2-3; TRBD2 matches at 8 bases. The CDR3 runs to 14 residues. Germline CDR1 reads WSHSY; CDR2 reads SAAADI. The ends lost 6 bases at V and 1 base at J; junction bases unmatched: 3. The CDR3 bases are TGCGCCAGCAGGCGGGGGGCCCGCACAGATACGCAGTATTTT. Amino acid sequence: CASRRGARTDTQYF.

The V gene is TRBV11-3, the J gene TRBJ2-7; perhaps TRBD1 as D (6 bases). The CDR3 is 14 residues long. Germline V gene sequence: CDR1 SGHNT, CDR2 YENEEA. V was cut by 0 bases and J by 6 bases, with 12 bases left in between. CDR3 amino acids: CASSLDNSDSEQYF. CDR3 bases: TGTGCCAGCAGCTTAGATAATTCGGACAGCGAGCAGTACTTC.

This rearrangement joins TRBV11-2 to TRBJ2-3; perhaps TRBD2 as D (6 bases). With 1 base removed from V and 4 bases from J, the gap between germline ends came to 15 bases. Germline CDR1 is SGHAT and CDR2 is FQNNGV. The CDR3 runs 16 residues. The CDR3: CASSLGGLAMADTQYF. Here the CDR3 DNA reads TGTGCCAGCAGCTTAGGTGGGCTAGCGATGGCAGATACGCAGTATTTT.

The chain is built from TRBV2 and TRBJ2-3; 9 bases align to TRBD2. CDR1 is SNHLY, CDR2 FYNNEI, per germline. This CDR3 has 14 residues. The V segment lost 9 bases and the J segment 4 bases; nucleotides outside the gene matches: 8. The CDR3 nucleotides read TGTGCCAGTGGGGGGACTAGCAGGGCAGATACGCAGTATTTT. Translation gives CASGGTSRADTQYF.

This chain links TRBV5-6 with TRBJ2-1; the match to TRBD2 covers 7 bases. The CDR3 is made up of 14 amino acids. Looked up from germline, CDR1 is SGHDT and CDR2 is YYEEEE. The junction had 3 bases not matched to a gene; V was cut back by 3 bases and J by 3 bases. CDR3 protein: CASSWGGNYNEQFF. The CDR3, as DNA: TGTGCCAGCAGCTGGGGGGGGAACTACAATGAGCAGTTCTTC.

The chain carries TRBV30 and TRBJ1-2, with 11 bases identical to TRBD1. The trim removed 3 bases at V and 7 bases at J, leaving 4 bases unmatched. From germline, CDR1 is GTSNPN and CDR2 SVGIG (reference sequence). The CDR3 is 13 residues long. Here the CDR3 reads CAWSRTGGAGYTF. CDR3 DNA: TGTGCCTGGAGCCGGACAGGGGGCGCTGGCTACACCTTC.

The V and J genes are TRBV10-3 and TRBJ1-2; 8 nucleotides agree with TRBD1. Germline assignment: CDR1 ENHRY and CDR2 SYGVKD. The CDR3 length is 12 residues. V gave up 5 bases and J gave up 6 bases; unmatched junction bases: 2. The CDR3 bases are TGTGCCATCAGTCCGACAGGGGATGGCTACACCTTC. It yields the protein CAISPTGDGYTF.

The chain is built from TRBV2 and TRBJ2-7; 8 bases fit TRBD1. This CDR3 spans 16 amino acids. V gave up 4 bases and J gave up 4 bases; unmatched junction bases: 12. The germline V gene encodes CDR1 SNHLY and CDR2 FYNNEI. The CDR3 DNA follows: TGTGCCAGCAGTGTCCTGCGTCGGGACAGGCTGTACGAGCAGTACTTC. Encoded protein: CASSVLRRDRLYEQYF.

The chain uses TRBV5-1 and TRBJ2-5; TRBD2 aligns across 7 bases. The CDR3 spans 14 residues. Germline V gives CDR1 SGHRS, CDR2 YFSETQ. V shed 2 bases and J 5 bases; nucleotides not matched to a gene: 6. DNA for the CDR3: TGCGCCAGCAGCTTATATAGCGGGTGGGAGACCCAGTACTTC. Amino acids: CASSLYSGWETQYF.

V and J are TRBV7-9 and TRBJ2-5; TRBD2 might be the D (6 bases). The CDR3 length is 16 residues. V lost 5 bases and J 4 bases, leaving 20 bases between the germline ends. CDR1 SEHNR and CDR2 FQNEAQ come from the germline V gene (reference sequence). CDR3 DNA: TGTGCCAGCAGCCTCACGGAGACGTTGGGGGGAGAGACCCAGTACTTC. Protein product: CASSLTETLGGETQYF.

The chain couples TRBV10-1 to TRBJ2-2; no reliable D call. The germline V and J ends were trimmed by 3 bases and 3 bases, with 5 bases remaining between them. Germline CDR1 WNHNN, CDR2 SYGVQD (reference sequence). The CDR3 consists of 13 residues. The CDR3 sequence: CASSDPYTGELFF. In nucleotides, the CDR3 is TGCGCCAGCAGTGACCCTTACACCGGGGAGCTGTTTTTT.

The chain employs TRBV11-2 and TRBJ2-1; no definite D call. The germline V and J ends were trimmed by 1 base and 10 bases, with 2 bases remaining between them. The CDR3 is 10 amino acids. Germline CDR1 reads SGHAT; CDR2 reads FQNNGV. CDR3 loop: CASSLVEQFF. DNA for the CDR3: TGTGCCAGCAGCTTAGTAGAGCAGTTCTTC.